A single sample is the source of the 15 T cell receptor beta chains below, sequenced in a study of cytomegalovirus exposure and HLA in healthy donors. Using immunoSEQ multiplex PCR, the repertoire was profiled, and TCRdb retains in-frame clones only, with some absent. The sample comprises roughly 79,000 clones, 85% to 95% of which are singletons, and 0.65% to 0.7% rests with the top ten. The sample comprised PBMCs. These receptors originate from a man in his late teens or twenties in good health and CMV-seronegative.

The gene calls are TRBV6-5 and TRBJ2-1; 9 positions match TRBD1. This CDR3 has 14 amino acids. The V gene end was trimmed by 4 bases and the J gene end by 12 bases; junction bases not matched to a gene: 10. The germline CDR1 and CDR2 sequences are MNHEY and SVGAGI. In DNA form, the CDR3 reads TGTGCCAGCAGTTGGGGACAGGGCTCGATGGGGCAGTTCTTC. Its translation is CASSWGQGSMGQFF.

The gene calls are TRBV5-6 and TRBJ2-1; 9 bases fit TRBD1. The junction had 7 bases not matched to a gene; V was cut back by 2 bases and J by 4 bases. From germline, CDR1 is SGHDT and CDR2 YYEEEE. CDR3 length: 16 amino acids. CDR3 nucleotides: TGTGCCAGCAGCTTCTTCTCCGGGACAGGGTACAATGAGCAGTTCTTC. It encodes CASSFFSGTGYNEQFF.

This clone was recorded only once. The chain couples TRBV7-9 to TRBJ1-1; possible D gene TRBD1, 5 bases. CDR1 and CDR2 from the germline V gene are SEHNR and FQNEAQ (reference sequence). The CDR3 is 13 residues long. Trimming removed 5 bases from V and 1 base from J, with 8 bases in between. Here the CDR3 reads CASSPQGNTEAFF. The DNA of the CDR3 is TGTGCCAGCAGCCCGCAGGGGAACACTGAAGCTTTCTTT.

The chain has TRBV15 and TRBJ2-2, with 8 positions matching TRBD1. The germline V gene encodes CDR1 LNHNV and CDR2 YYDKDF (reference sequence). V shed 5 bases, J shed 4 bases, and the junction held 12 bases outside the gene matches. The CDR3 contains 17 residues. The CDR3 loop is CATSGRRGLSSTGELFF. The CDR3 nucleotides are TGTGCCACCAGCGGCCGCAGGGGGCTCTCCAGCACCGGGGAGCTGTTTTTT.

The gene calls are TRBV5-4 and TRBJ1-6; D might be TRBD1 (6 bases). The CDR3 runs to 15 residues. Germline CDR1 is SGHNT and CDR2 is YYREEE (reference sequence). V lost 2 bases, J lost 8 bases, and 14 bases lay in between. CDR3 nucleotide sequence: TGTGCCAGCAGCTTCGGGGGAGGGGGGTATTCACCCCTCCACTTT. It codes for CASSFGGGGYSPLHF.

The genes are TRBV5-5 and TRBJ1-1, with a possible D match to TRBD1 (6 bases). Germline loops: CDR1 SGHKS, CDR2 YYEKEE (reference sequence). The CDR3 spans 16 residues. Trimming cost V 0 bases and J 0 bases, with 12 bases left between them. CDR3 sequence (DNA): TGTGCCAGCAGCTTGGGGACAGCGACTATGAACACTGAAGCTTTCTTT. Residues: CASSLGTATMNTEAFF.

There are a few counts of this clone. The gene calls are TRBV6-4 and TRBJ2-3; tentatively, D is TRBD2 (6 bases). The germline V gene encodes CDR1 MRHNA and CDR2 SNTAGT. V was clipped by 0 bases and J by 0 bases, with 10 bases between them. This CDR3 has 16 residues. The CDR3 reads CASSDSAGSSTDTQYF. In DNA, the CDR3 is TGTGCCAGCAGTGACTCCGCGGGGAGTAGCACAGATACGCAGTATTTT.

The sample holds a few counts of this clone. This chain connects TRBV4-2 to TRBJ2-2; no clear D gene. The CDR3 is 13 residues long. Trimming shortened V by 6 bases and J by 4 bases, and 9 bases separated the two germline ends. The germline V gene has CDR1 LGHNA and CDR2 YNFKEQ. The CDR3 DNA sequence: TGTGCCAGCAGTCAAACAAGCACCGGGGAGCTGTTTTTT. Translated, it gives CASSQTSTGELFF.

In DNA, the CDR3 is TGCGCCAGCAGCTGGACAGGGGGCATGAACACTGAAGCTTTCTTT. Protein: CASSWTGGMNTEAFF. The V and J genes are TRBV5-1 and TRBJ1-1, with TRBD1 identical over 11 bases. This CDR3 has 15 residues. Per germline, CDR1 SGHRS and CDR2 YFSETQ. V shed 3 bases, J shed 0 bases, and the junction held 1 base outside the gene matches.

The rearrangement links TRBV27 to TRBJ2-3; no clear D. This CDR3 has 16 residues. The V end lost 2 bases, the J end lost 2 bases, and 14 bases lay between the germline ends. Germline loops: CDR1 MNHEY, CDR2 SMNVEV (reference sequence). The CDR3 DNA is TGTGCCAGCAGTTTAACTCCGGTCCTCGTCACAGATACGCAGTATTTT. Protein sequence: CASSLTPVLVTDTQYF.

This chain uses TRBV10-3 with TRBJ2-5; D call uncertain. The CDR3 is 15 amino acids. Looked up from germline, CDR1 is ENHRY and CDR2 is SYGVKD. Trimming removed 0 bases at V and 2 bases at J, with 10 bases between. This CDR3 is CAISESPTSQETQYF. Here the CDR3 DNA reads TGTGCCATCAGTGAGTCCCCCACATCGCAAGAGACCCAGTACTTC.

This chain connects TRBV29-1 to TRBJ2-5; 8 nucleotides match TRBD1. CDR1 is SQVTM, CDR2 ANQGSEA, per germline. The junction had 6 bases not matched to a gene; V was cut back by 1 base and J by 5 bases. The CDR3 is 14 amino acids. The CDR3 region has the DNA TGCAGCGTTGAAGGTCAGGGGGCCCGGGAGACCCAGTACTTC. Translating gives CSVEGQGARETQYF.

The gene calls are TRBV28 and TRBJ2-3, with D possibly TRBD2 on 5 matching bases. The ends were cut back, 3 bases at V and 8 bases at J, with 9 bases in the middle. There are 12 residues in the CDR3. CDR1 is MDHEN and CDR2 is SYDVKM in the germline V gene. CDR3 protein: CASSFEGGTQYF. CDR3 nucleotides: TGTGCCAGCAGTTTCGAAGGAGGTACGCAGTATTTT.

This clone was observed a single time. An end of the junction does not agree with germline; a read error may underlie this. The chain has TRBV19 and TRBJ1-5; tentatively, D is TRBD1 (6 bases). The CDR3 sequence is 18 residues long. From germline, CDR1 is LNHDA and CDR2 SQIVND (reference sequence). The CDR3 region is CASSIGRQGRGSDQPQHF. The CDR3 coding sequence is TGTGCCAGTAGTATCGGGCGGCAGGGGAGGGGTAGCGATCAGCCCCAGCATTTT.

A word on this clone: One junction end disagrees with the germline gene, perhaps due to a read error. This chain connects TRBV18 to TRBJ2-7; 8 bases line up with TRBD2. This CDR3 contains 15 residues. CDR1 is KGHSH and CDR2 is LQKENI in the germline V gene. CDR3 residues: CASSPRGGYRYEQYF. In DNA, the CDR3 is TGTGCCAGCTCCCCACGGGGGGGATATCGGTACGAGCAGTACTTC.